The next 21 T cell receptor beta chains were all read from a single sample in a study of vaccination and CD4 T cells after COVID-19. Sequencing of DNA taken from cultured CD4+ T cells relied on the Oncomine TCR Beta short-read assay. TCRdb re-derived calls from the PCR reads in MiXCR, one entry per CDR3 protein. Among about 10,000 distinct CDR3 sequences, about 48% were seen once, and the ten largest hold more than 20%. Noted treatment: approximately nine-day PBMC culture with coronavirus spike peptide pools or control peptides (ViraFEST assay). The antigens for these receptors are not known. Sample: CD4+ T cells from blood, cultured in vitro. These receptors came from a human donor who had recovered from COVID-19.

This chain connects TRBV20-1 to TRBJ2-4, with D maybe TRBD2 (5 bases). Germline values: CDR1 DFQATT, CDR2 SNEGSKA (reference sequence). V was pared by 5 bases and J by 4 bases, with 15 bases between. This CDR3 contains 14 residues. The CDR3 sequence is CSAVRTELKNIQYF. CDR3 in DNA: TGCAGTGCTGTCAGGACTGAACTAAAAAACATTCAGTACTTC.

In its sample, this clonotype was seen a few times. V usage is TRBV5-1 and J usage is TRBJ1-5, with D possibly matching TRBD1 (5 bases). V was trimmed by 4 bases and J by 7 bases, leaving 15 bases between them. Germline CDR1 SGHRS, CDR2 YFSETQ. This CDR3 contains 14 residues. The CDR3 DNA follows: TGCGCCAGCAGCCAGGGACCTTCCTCCCAGCCCCAGCATTTT. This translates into CASSQGPSSQPQHF.

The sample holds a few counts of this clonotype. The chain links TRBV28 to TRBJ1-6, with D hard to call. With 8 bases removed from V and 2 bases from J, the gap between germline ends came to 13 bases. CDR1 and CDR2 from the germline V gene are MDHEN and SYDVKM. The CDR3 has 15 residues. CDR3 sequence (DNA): TGTGCCAGCGGTGGCGGGAAACCCTATAATTCACCCCTCCACTTT. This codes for CASGGGKPYNSPLHF. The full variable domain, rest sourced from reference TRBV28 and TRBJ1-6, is DVKVTQSSRYLVKRTGEKVFLECVQDMDHENMFWYRQDPGLGLRLIYFSYDVKMKEKGDIPEGYSVSREKKERFSLILESASTNQTSMYLCASGGGKPYNSPLHFGNGTRLTVT.

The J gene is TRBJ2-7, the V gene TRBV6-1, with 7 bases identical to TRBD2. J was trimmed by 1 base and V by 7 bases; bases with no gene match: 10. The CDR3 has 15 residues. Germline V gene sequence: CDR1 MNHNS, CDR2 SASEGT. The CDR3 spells CASIRASGSSYEQYF. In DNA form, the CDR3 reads TGTGCCAGCATTCGGGCTAGCGGCTCATCCTACGAGCAGTACTTC.

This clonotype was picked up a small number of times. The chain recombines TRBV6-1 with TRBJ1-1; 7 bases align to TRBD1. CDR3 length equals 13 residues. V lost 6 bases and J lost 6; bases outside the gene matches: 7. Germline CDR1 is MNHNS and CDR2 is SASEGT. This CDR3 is CASSLTGSPEAFF. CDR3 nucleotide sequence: TGTGCCAGCAGCCTGACAGGGTCGCCTGAAGCTTTCTTT.

For the CDR3, the DNA is TGCGCCAGCAGCCAAACCCCGCCCCCGGGGACCGACTCCTACGAGCAGTACTTC. This gives the protein CASSQTPPPGTDSYEQYF. V and J are TRBV4-1 and TRBJ2-7, with D perhaps matching TRBD1 or TRBD2 (5 bases each). Trimming pared 2 bases from V and 0 bases from J, leaving 20 bases between. Germline values: CDR1 MGHRA, CDR2 YSYEKL. The CDR3 sequence is 18 residues long.

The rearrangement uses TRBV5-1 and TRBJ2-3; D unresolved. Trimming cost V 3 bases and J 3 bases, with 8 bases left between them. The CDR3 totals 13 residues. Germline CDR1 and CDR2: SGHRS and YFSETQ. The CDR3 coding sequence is TGCGCCAGCAGCTCCTCACAGACAGATACGCAGTATTTT. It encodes CASSSSQTDTQYF.

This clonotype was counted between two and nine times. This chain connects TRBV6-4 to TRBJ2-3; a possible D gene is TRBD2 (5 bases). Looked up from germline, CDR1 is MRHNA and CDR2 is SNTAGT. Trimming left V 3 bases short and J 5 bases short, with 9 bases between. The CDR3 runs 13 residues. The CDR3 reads CASSEKGEDTQYF. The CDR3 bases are TGTGCCAGCAGTGAAAAGGGAGAAGATACGCAGTATTTT.

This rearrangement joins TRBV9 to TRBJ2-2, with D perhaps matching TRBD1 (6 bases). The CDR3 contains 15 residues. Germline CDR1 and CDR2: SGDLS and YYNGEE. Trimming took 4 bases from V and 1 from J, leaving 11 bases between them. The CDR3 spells CASSPDSRNTGELFF. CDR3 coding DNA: TGTGCCAGCAGCCCGGACAGTCGGAACACCGGGGAGCTGTTTTTT. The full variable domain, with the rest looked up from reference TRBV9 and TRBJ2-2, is DSGVTQTPKHLITATGQRVTLRCSPRSGDLSVYWYQQSLDQGLQFLIQYYNGEERAKGNILERFSAQQFPDLHSELNLSSLELGDSALYFCASSPDSRNTGELFFGEGSRLTVL.

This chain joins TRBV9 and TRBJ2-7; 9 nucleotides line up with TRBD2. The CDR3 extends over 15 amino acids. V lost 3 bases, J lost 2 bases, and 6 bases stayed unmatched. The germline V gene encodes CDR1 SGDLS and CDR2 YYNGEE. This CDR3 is CASSAQREAPYEQYF. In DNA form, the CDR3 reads TGTGCCAGCAGCGCCCAGCGGGAGGCACCCTACGAGCAGTACTTC.

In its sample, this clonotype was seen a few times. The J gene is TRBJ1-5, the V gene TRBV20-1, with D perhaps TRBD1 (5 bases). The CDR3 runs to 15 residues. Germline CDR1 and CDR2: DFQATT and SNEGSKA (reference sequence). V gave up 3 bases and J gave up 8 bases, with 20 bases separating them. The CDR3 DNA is TGCAGTGCTAGGGGGCTGGGGAGGCCCGAGAAGCCCCAGCATTTT. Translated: CSARGLGRPEKPQHF.

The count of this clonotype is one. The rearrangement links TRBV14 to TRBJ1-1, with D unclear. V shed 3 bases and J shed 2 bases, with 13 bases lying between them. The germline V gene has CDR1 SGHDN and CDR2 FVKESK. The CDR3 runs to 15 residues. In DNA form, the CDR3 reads TGTGCCAGCAGCCAGTCGGACGCCCGAAACACTGAAGCTTTCTTT. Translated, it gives CASSQSDARNTEAFF.

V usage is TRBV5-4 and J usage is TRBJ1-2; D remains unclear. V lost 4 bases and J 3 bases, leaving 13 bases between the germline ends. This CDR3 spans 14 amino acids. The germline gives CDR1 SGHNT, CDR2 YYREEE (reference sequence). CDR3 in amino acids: CASSPGRADYGYTF. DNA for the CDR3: TGTGCCAGCAGCCCCGGCCGGGCAGACTATGGCTACACCTTC. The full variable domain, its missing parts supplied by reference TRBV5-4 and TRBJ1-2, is ETGVTQSPTHLIKTRGQQVTLRCSSQSGHNTVSWYQQALGQGPQFIFQYYREEENGRGNFPPRFSGLQFPNYSSELNVNALELDDSALYLCASSPGRADYGYTFGSGTRLTVV.

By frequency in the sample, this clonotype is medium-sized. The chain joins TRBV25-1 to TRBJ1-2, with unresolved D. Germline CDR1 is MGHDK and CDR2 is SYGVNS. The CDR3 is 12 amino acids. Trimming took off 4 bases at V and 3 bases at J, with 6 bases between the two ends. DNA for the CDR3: TGTGCCAGCAGTGGGATGGACTATGGCTACACCTTC. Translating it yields CASSGMDYGYTF.

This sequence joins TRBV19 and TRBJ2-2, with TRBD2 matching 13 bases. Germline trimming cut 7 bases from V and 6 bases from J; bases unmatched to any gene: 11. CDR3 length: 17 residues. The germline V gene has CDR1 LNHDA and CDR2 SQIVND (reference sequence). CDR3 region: CASKMTSGGRGAGELFF. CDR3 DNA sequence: TGTGCCAGTAAAATGACTAGCGGGGGGAGGGGTGCCGGGGAGCTGTTTTTT.

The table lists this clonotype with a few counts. CDR3 in amino acids: CASATEGVDNYGYTF. CDR3 DNA sequence: TGTGCCAGCGCGACAGAGGGCGTCGATAACTATGGCTACACCTTC. The chain combines TRBV6-1 with TRBJ1-2; tentative D call: TRBD1 (5 bases). Trimming took 8 bases from V and 1 from J, leaving 17 bases between them. This CDR3 contains 15 residues. Germline CDR1 and CDR2: MNHNS and SASEGT.

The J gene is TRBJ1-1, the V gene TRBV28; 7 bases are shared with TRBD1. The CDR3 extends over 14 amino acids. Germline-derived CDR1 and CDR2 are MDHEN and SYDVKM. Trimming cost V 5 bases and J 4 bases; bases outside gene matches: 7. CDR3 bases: TGTGCCAGCAGTCCGCTGGGACAGTCCACTGAAGCTTTCTTT. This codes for CASSPLGQSTEAFF.

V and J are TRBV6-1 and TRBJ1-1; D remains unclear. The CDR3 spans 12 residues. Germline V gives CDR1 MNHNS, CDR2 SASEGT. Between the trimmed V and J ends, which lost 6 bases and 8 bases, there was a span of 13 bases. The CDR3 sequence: CASSPIGLEAFF. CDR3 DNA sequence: TGTGCCAGCAGCCCCATTGGTTTGGAAGCTTTCTTT.

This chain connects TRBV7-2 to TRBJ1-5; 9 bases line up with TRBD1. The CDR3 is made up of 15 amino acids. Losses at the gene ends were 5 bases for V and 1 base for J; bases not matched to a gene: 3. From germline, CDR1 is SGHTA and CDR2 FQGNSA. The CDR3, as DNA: TGTGCCAGCAGCGAGGGGACAGGGAGCAATCAGCCCCAGCATTTT. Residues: CASSEGTGSNQPQHF.

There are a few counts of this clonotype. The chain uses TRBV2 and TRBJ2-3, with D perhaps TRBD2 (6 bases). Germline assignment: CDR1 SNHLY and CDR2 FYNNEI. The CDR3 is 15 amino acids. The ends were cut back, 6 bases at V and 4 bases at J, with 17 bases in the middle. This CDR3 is CASRRGGVKADTQYF. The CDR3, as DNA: TGTGCCAGCAGGCGCGGCGGGGTGAAGGCAGATACGCAGTATTTT.

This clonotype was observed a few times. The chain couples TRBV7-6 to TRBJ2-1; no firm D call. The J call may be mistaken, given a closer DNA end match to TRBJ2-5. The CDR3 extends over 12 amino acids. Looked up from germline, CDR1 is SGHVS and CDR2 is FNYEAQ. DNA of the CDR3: TGTGCCAGCAGCTTGCAGGTGGAGACCCAGTACTTC. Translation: CASSLQVETQYF.